What follows describes a single T cell receptor (beta chain). Per germline, CDR1 MDHEN and CDR2 SYDVKM. This CDR3 is built from 13 residues. V gave up 4 bases and J gave up 12 bases, with 15 bases separating them. Here immunoSEQ multiplex PCR was the method, and the copy in TCRdb shows in-frame clones only, minus some. Among roughly 63,000 clones listed, less than 75% were seen once. This entry belongs to a study of radiotherapy plus CTLA-4 blockade in lung cancer. This material consisted of peripheral blood, taken from a patient treated with radiotherapy plus ipilimumab. This receptor was obtained from a human donor with non-small cell lung cancer whose response to radiotherapy plus ipilimumab could not be evaluated. V gene TRBV28 combines with J gene TRBJ1-4, with D perhaps TRBD1 (5 bases). DNA for the CDR3: TGTGCCAGCAGTTGGGGGGGGAGTTGGGAACTGTTTTTT. Translating it yields CASSWGGSWELFF.